This T cell receptor (beta chain) was sequenced for a study of T cell changes during pregnancy in multiple sclerosis. Only in-frame clones appear in the TCRdb table, and some are missing; sequencing was by immunoSEQ multiplex PCR. The sample shows 45,000 to 60,000 clones, around 90% of them seen only once. CDR1 SNHLY and CDR2 FYNNEI come from the germline V gene. The CDR3 contains 14 residues. The ends lost 2 bases at V and 7 bases at J; junction bases unmatched: 4. The clonotype was recovered from a female donor in good health, enrolled as a control in a pregnancy study. The chain is built from TRBV2 and TRBJ2-5, with TRBD2 identical over 10 bases. The sample here was peripheral blood, taken after pregnancy. CDR3 amino acids: CASSELAGAGTQYF. DNA for the CDR3: TGTGCCAGCAGTGAACTAGCGGGAGCCGGGACCCAGTACTTC.